This passage covers 25 T cell receptor beta chains from one sample sequenced in a study of metastatic and nonmetastatic thyroid tumors. Thyroid surgery was performed in patients who had received no treatment beforehand. MiXCR reprocessed the PCR reads for TCRdb. The sample consists of 35,000 to 45,000 clones, roughly 12% of them appearing once. Sequenced input: blood. These receptors all come from a male donor with papillary thyroid cancer or a benign thyroid nodule (not recorded which). Some clones in this sample may be carry-over from other donors' samples.

This clone was recorded many times. The V call is TRBV5-8, the J call TRBJ2-3; no firm D call. Germline values: CDR1 SGHTS, CDR2 YDEGEE. Deletions cut 5 bases from V and 0 bases from J, with 7 bases between. There are 13 residues in the CDR3. This CDR3 reads CASSRWSTDTQYF. CDR3 nucleotides: TGTGCCAGCAGTCGATGGAGCACAGATACGCAGTATTTT.

Relative to its sample, this clone is medium-sized. In DNA form, the CDR3 reads TGTGCCAGCAGTTCCACCGGACAGGGGGGTTCCTACGAGCAGTACTTC. Encoded protein: CASSSTGQGGSYEQYF. This chain uses TRBV6-2 or TRBV6-3 with TRBJ2-7, with TRBD1 identical over 10 bases. The CDR3 runs 16 residues. Germline CDR1 is MNHEY and CDR2 is SVGEGT. The V gene end was trimmed by 4 bases and the J gene end by 1 base; junction bases not matched to a gene: 7.

Ten or more counts support this clone. Here the CDR3 reads CSAKTGDSKETQYF. The CDR3 region has the DNA TGCAGTGCTAAGACGGGAGATAGTAAAGAGACCCAGTACTTC. This chain uses TRBV20-1 with TRBJ2-5, with D maybe TRBD2 (6 bases). Germline V gives CDR1 DFQATT, CDR2 SNEGSKA (reference sequence). The CDR3 consists of 14 residues. V was pared by 4 bases and J by 3 bases, with 15 bases between.

This clone was recorded many times. This rearrangement joins TRBV24-1 to TRBJ1-1; D is possibly TRBD1 (5 bases). Germline V lookup: CDR1 KGHDR, CDR2 SFDVKD. V lost 5 bases, J lost 9 bases, and 21 bases lay in between. The CDR3 spans 15 residues. The CDR3 DNA reads as TGTGCCACCAGTGCCTCAGGAGGGGAACCCCTAAAAGCTTTCTTT. Translated: CATSASGGEPLKAFF.

On this clone itself: An end of the junction differs from the germline gene, which may be a read error. This chain links TRBV10-1 with TRBJ2-2; D ambiguous. This CDR3 region has 14 residues. CDR1 and CDR2 (germline): WNHNN, SYGVQD (reference sequence). CDR3 residues: CASRGRYHTGELFF. Written as DNA, the CDR3 is TGCGCCAGCAGGGGCAGGTACCATACCGGTGAGCTGTTTTTT.

The V and J genes are TRBV19 and TRBJ2-1, with 12 bases matching TRBD2. The CDR3 has 18 amino acids. CDR1 is LNHDA, CDR2 SQIVND, per germline (reference sequence). V lost 5 bases to trimming and J lost 0 bases; unmatched junction nucleotides: 8. The CDR3 coding sequence is TGTGCCAGTAGTCGGGTACTAGCGGGGGGCTACTCCTACAATGAGCAGTTCTTC. Amino acid sequence: CASSRVLAGGYSYNEQFF.

Ten or more counts support this clone. The chain links TRBV28 to TRBJ2-1, with D perhaps TRBD1 (6 bases). CDR3 size: 14 residues. Trimming stripped 3 bases from V and 9 bases from J, with 15 bases between. Germline V lookup: CDR1 MDHEN, CDR2 SYDVKM. CDR3 in DNA: TGTGCCAGCAGTTTCCACCCACAGGGAATTGAGCAGTTCTTC. It specifies CASSFHPQGIEQFF.

This clone has only a few counts. A read error may be the cause here, since a much bigger clone is one base away. Other DNA sequences in the same sample also yield this CDR3. The V and J genes are TRBV4-2 and TRBJ2-3, with 7 bases that match TRBD1. Germline V gene sequence: CDR1 LGHNA, CDR2 YNFKEQ. The CDR3 covers 17 residues. J gave up 2 bases and V 5 bases, and 13 bases lay outside the gene matches. CDR3: CASSDFPGQGVTDTQYF. The CDR3 DNA follows: TGTGCCAGCAGCGACTTTCCGGGGCAGGGGGTCACAGATACGCAGTATTTT.

This clone is medium-sized (0.01 to 0.1%). The rearrangement links TRBV6-2 or TRBV6-3 to TRBJ2-1; 7 nucleotides agree with TRBD2. The CDR3 is 13 amino acids. In germline, CDR1 is MNHEY, CDR2 SVGEGT. Trimming at V came to 7 bases and at J to 8 bases, leaving 8 bases not matched to a gene. CDR3 sequence (DNA): TGTGCCAGCACTCTTATGGGGAGGGATGAGCAGTTCTTC. Residues: CASTLMGRDEQFF.

This clone was counted ten times or more. The rearrangement uses TRBV5-1 and TRBJ2-5; 7 bases line up with TRBD1. Losses at the gene ends were 4 bases for V and 4 bases for J; bases not matched to a gene: 4. This CDR3 is built from 13 residues. CDR1 and CDR2 (germline): SGHRS, YFSETQ. CDR3 coding DNA: TGCGCCAGCAGCCCCCGACAGGGAGAGACCCAGTACTTC. Protein product: CASSPRQGETQYF.

This clone was counted only a few times. Other DNA sequences of this sample code for an identical CDR3. This chain uses TRBV10-3 with TRBJ2-5, with 11 bases that match TRBD1. The CDR3 consists of 15 residues. V gave up 8 bases and J gave up 5 bases; unmatched junction bases: 10. The germline CDR1 and CDR2 sequences are ENHRY and SYGVKD. CDR3 protein: CAIGGRDRGRETQYF. The CDR3 coding sequence is TGTGCCATCGGCGGCCGGGACAGGGGGAGGGAGACCCAGTACTTC.

Comment on this clone: At one boundary the junction diverges from the germline segment, which might be a read error. The chain carries TRBV6-1 and TRBJ2-1, with D possibly matching TRBD2 (6 bases). This CDR3 is 13 amino acids long. CDR1 is MNHNS and CDR2 is SASEGT in the germline V gene. CDR3 bases: TGCGCCAGCATTGGGACTTCCTACAATGAGCAGTTCTTC. It specifies CASIGTSYNEQFF.

V gene TRBV2 combines with J gene TRBJ2-7; a possible D gene is TRBD2 (7 bases). This CDR3 contains 10 residues. Germline V gene sequence: CDR1 SNHLY, CDR2 FYNNEI. Trimming took 8 bases from V and 11 from J, leaving 13 bases between them. The CDR3 coding sequence is TGTGCCAGCGGGTGGGAGGGGGAGTACTTC. Translation: CASGWEGEYF.

This clone came up many times. The chain joins TRBV9 to TRBJ2-2; D is perhaps TRBD1 (5 bases). Germline CDR1 and CDR2: SGDLS and YYNGEE. Trimming took 5 bases from V and 6 from J, leaving 14 bases between them. The CDR3 runs to 14 residues. Here the CDR3 reads CASRDEQGSGELFF. CDR3 coding DNA: TGTGCCAGCAGGGACGAGCAGGGATCCGGGGAGCTGTTTTTT.

The chain joins TRBV18 to TRBJ1-6; D might be TRBD1 (6 bases). The CDR3 totals 17 residues. V shed 4 bases and J shed 5 bases, with 18 bases lying between them. Germline V gene sequence: CDR1 KGHSH, CDR2 LQKENI. The CDR3 is CASSLNPQGLNNSPLHF. CDR3 sequence (DNA): TGTGCCAGCTCACTAAACCCCCAGGGGTTGAATAATTCACCCCTCCACTTT.

This clone has at least ten counts. J is TRBJ1-2 and V is TRBV28, with 8 bases lining up with TRBD1. The CDR3 totals 16 residues. J gave up 7 bases and V 4 bases, and 14 bases lay outside the gene matches. Germline lookup yields CDR1 MDHEN and CDR2 SYDVKM. The DNA of the CDR3 is TGTGCCAGCAGTTCCGGGACAGGCCAAATTCGGCGTGGCTACACCTTC. Translating it yields CASSSGTGQIRRGYTF.

This clone was seen at least ten times. The rearrangement links TRBV7-9 to TRBJ2-7; TRBD2 is a possible D gene (7 bases). V lost 2 bases and J 5 bases, leaving 16 bases between the germline ends. The CDR3 is 15 amino acids. CDR1 SEHNR and CDR2 FQNEAQ come from the germline V gene (reference sequence). The DNA for the CDR3 is TGTGCCAGCAGCTTATACGGGAAAGGGGGGGACGAGCAGTACTTC. Amino acids: CASSLYGKGGDEQYF.

This clone is classed as medium-sized. The chain uses TRBV28 and TRBJ2-7; 7 nucleotides agree with TRBD1. Unmatched junction bases numbered 2, after V lost 3 bases and J lost 3 bases. CDR3 size: 13 residues. Germline loops: CDR1 MDHEN, CDR2 SYDVKM. CDR3 protein: CASSFPGGYEQYF. The CDR3 nucleotides are TGTGCCAGCAGTTTTCCAGGGGGCTACGAGCAGTACTTC.

The chain links TRBV6-2 or TRBV6-3 to TRBJ2-2; the D call may be TRBD1 or TRBD2 (5 bases each). This CDR3 has 20 amino acids. Trimming cost V 7 bases and J 4 bases, with 31 bases left between them. Germline V gives CDR1 MNHEY, CDR2 SVGEGT. The CDR3 spells CASTINFGTSARGGTGELFF. The DNA for the CDR3 is TGTGCCAGCACCATAAATTTCGGGACGTCGGCCCGAGGCGGCACCGGGGAGCTGTTTTTT.

In its sample, this clone was seen many times. V and J are TRBV20-1 and TRBJ2-7, with D possibly matching TRBD2 (5 bases). Germline CDR1 DFQATT, CDR2 SNEGSKA (reference sequence). V shed 0 bases and J shed 0 bases, with 12 bases lying between them. The CDR3 loop spans 15 amino acids. The CDR3 nucleotides read TGCAGTGCTAGAGATCCCAGCGGTGTCTCCTACGAGCAGTACTTC. It translates to CSARDPSGVSYEQYF.

This clone was seen ten or more times. Other DNA sequences in the same sample also yield this CDR3. This sequence joins TRBV30 and TRBJ2-2; unclear D gene. The V gene's germline CDR1 is GTSNPN and CDR2 SVGIG (reference sequence). V lost 0 bases, J lost 0 bases, and 2 bases lay in between. The CDR3 covers 13 residues. In nucleotides, the CDR3 is TGTGCCTGGAGTGTAACGAACACCGGGGAGCTGTTTTTT. Residues: CAWSVTNTGELFF.

As regards this clone: This may stem from a read error, because a much larger clone lies one nucleotide away. No conserved phenylalanine or tryptophan ends this CDR3, so it is likely a read error. The chain is built from TRBV13 and TRBJ2-3, with D unresolved. This CDR3 comprises 14 residues. Germline CDR1 reads PRHDT; CDR2 reads FYEKMQ (reference sequence). V lost 6 bases and J 5 bases, leaving 15 bases between the germline ends. Here the CDR3 DNA reads TGTGCCAGCAGTCCTCCCGATGGGATAGATACGCAGTATCTT. It encodes CASSPPDGIDTQYL.

This clone was counted ten times or more. One end of the junction is discordant with germline, which a read error may explain. This sample also contains other DNA sequences that code for the same CDR3. The chain links TRBV11-2 to TRBJ2-7; 15 bases are a match to TRBD2. This CDR3 region has 17 residues. The germline gives CDR1 SGHAT, CDR2 FQNNGV. The CDR3 nucleotides are TGTGCCAGCAGCCCGGGACTAGCGGGAGGAGGCGTCTACGGGCAGTACTTC. It specifies CASSPGLAGGGVYGQYF. Filled out from reference TRBV11-2 and TRBJ2-7, the complete variable domain reads EAGVAQSPRYKIIEKRQSVAFWCNPISGHATLYWYQQILGQGPKLLIQFQNNGVVDDSQLPKDRFSAERLKGVDSTLKIQPAKLEDSAVYLCASSPGLAGGGVYGQYFGPGTRLTVT.

To note about this clone: Possible read error: a much larger clone is one base away. The chain is built from TRBV5-4 and TRBJ2-2, with TRBD2 matching over 8 bases. The J segment lost 9 bases and the V segment lost 4 bases, leaving 11 bases of the junction unmatched. From germline, CDR1 is SGHNT and CDR2 YYREEE (reference sequence). The CDR3 runs to 15 residues. CDR3 in DNA: TGTGCCAGCAGCCAGGGACTAGTCTTAGCCCGGGAGCTGTTTTTT. Protein sequence: CASSQGLVLARELFF.

This clone occurred a few times. The CDR3 end shows no conserved phenylalanine or tryptophan, and so a read error is likely. The chain links TRBV10-3 to TRBJ1-5, with D possibly being TRBD1 (6 bases). Germline V gene data show CDR1 as ENHRY and CDR2 as SYGVKD. V gave up 11 bases and J gave up 0 bases, with 14 bases separating them. The CDR3 has 14 residues. The CDR3 loop reads CAGVTGDSNQPQHS. CDR3 coding DNA: TGTGCCGGGGTGACAGGAGATAGCAATCAGCCCCAGCATTCT.